The 20 T cell receptor beta chains reported below all come from one sample, sequenced in a study of blood T cell repertoires in COVID-19. Profiling relied on immunoSEQ multiplex PCR, and the TCRdb table lists in-frame clones only, not all of them. Of 540,000 or so clones in the sample, approximately 91% were seen once. The sequenced material came from peripheral blood. The origin of the receptors is a woman aged 45-65 years with COVID-19, enrolled during active disease.

For this clone: An end of the junction differs from the germline gene, which may be a read error. This chain uses TRBV11-2 with TRBJ1-2; no reliable D call. This CDR3 has 14 residues. Germline V gene sequence: CDR1 SGHAT, CDR2 FQNNGV. The CDR3 protein is CASSVQSGRAPFGF. The CDR3 coding sequence is TGTGCCAGCAGCGTACAATCCGGGAGGGCTCCTTTCGGCTTC.

The chain links TRBV5-1 to TRBJ1-6, with 7 bases fitting TRBD1. Germline V gives CDR1 SGHRS, CDR2 YFSETQ. V shed 4 bases and J 0 bases; nucleotides not matched to a gene: 10. The CDR3 totals 18 residues. CDR3 residues: CASSGETGASSYNSPLHF. CDR3 bases: TGCGCCAGCAGCGGAGAAACAGGGGCTAGCTCCTATAATTCACCCCTCCACTTT.

The chain uses TRBV2 and TRBJ1-2; TRBD1 is a possible D gene (6 bases). This CDR3 region has 14 residues. Trimming removed 8 bases from V and 7 bases from J, with 20 bases in between. Germline lookup yields CDR1 SNHLY and CDR2 FYNNEI. Here the CDR3 reads CASRDIKGDSGYTF. The CDR3 bases are TGTGCCAGCCGGGACATTAAGGGGGATTCTGGCTACACCTTC.

This clone was seen just once. This chain connects TRBV30 to TRBJ2-3, with a weak D call TRBD2 (7 bases). Germline V gene sequence: CDR1 GTSNPN, CDR2 SVGIG (reference sequence). There are 16 residues in the CDR3. V lost 3 bases and J lost 7, with 23 bases in between. The CDR3 DNA follows: TGTGCCTGGAGCGCTCCCTTGGCGGGGGCGGTAAATACGCAGTATTTT. It encodes CAWSAPLAGAVNTQYF.

This clone was observed once. CDR3 nucleotides: TGTGCCAGCAGTTTCGGACAGCTCACTGAAGCTTTCTTT. Its protein is CASSFGQLTEAFF. The chain recombines TRBV6-5 with TRBJ1-1; D might be TRBD1 (6 bases). The CDR3 runs 13 residues. With 4 bases removed from V and 4 bases from J, the gap between germline ends came to 10 bases. Germline values: CDR1 MNHEY, CDR2 SVGAGI.

The chain joins TRBV5-1 to TRBJ2-3, with D perhaps TRBD1 (6 bases). There are 15 residues in the CDR3. V gave up 6 bases and J gave up 5 bases, with 19 bases separating them. CDR1 and CDR2 (germline): SGHRS, YFSETQ. This CDR3 reads CASTGLQGQEDTQYF. As DNA, the CDR3 is TGCGCCAGCACGGGTTTACAGGGACAAGAAGATACGCAGTATTTT.

The chain has TRBV7-8 and TRBJ1-1, with D unclear. The CDR3 consists of 13 residues. The V end was cut by 0 bases, the J end by 6 bases, with 8 bases between. CDR1 is SGHVS, CDR2 FQNEAQ, per germline. CDR3 bases: TGTGCCAGCAGCTTAGCGCGGCAGTCTGAAGCTTTCTTT. Translated, it gives CASSLARQSEAFF.

The chain combines TRBV9 with TRBJ2-3; 16 bases agree with TRBD2. The V gene end was trimmed by 4 bases and the J gene end by 4 bases; junction bases not matched to a gene: 6. This CDR3 spans 17 amino acids. The germline gives CDR1 SGDLS, CDR2 YYNGEE. The CDR3 sequence: CASSLGTSGGGADTQYF. CDR3 nucleotide sequence: TGTGCCAGCAGCCTCGGGACTAGCGGGGGGGGCGCAGATACGCAGTATTTT.

This sequence joins TRBV9 and TRBJ2-7, with TRBD1 matching 9 bases. Trimming at V came to 3 bases and at J to 6 bases, leaving 10 bases not matched to a gene. The germline V gene has CDR1 SGDLS and CDR2 YYNGEE. The CDR3 contains 15 residues. CDR3 sequence: CASSALGQGRAEQYF. The CDR3 DNA reads TGTGCCAGCAGCGCCCTAGGACAGGGGAGGGCCGAGCAGTACTTC.

This sequence joins TRBV6-1 and TRBJ2-7; D is ambiguous. This CDR3 has 14 residues. V was trimmed by 2 bases and J by 3 bases, leaving 11 bases between them. CDR1 is MNHNS, CDR2 SASEGT, per germline. In DNA, the CDR3 is TGTGCCAGCAGTGAATCCGGTCCTTTCTACGAGCAGTACTTC. Its protein is CASSESGPFYEQYF.

In DNA form, the CDR3 reads TGTGCCAGCACGACAGACTCCTACGAGCAGTACTTC. Residues: CASTTDSYEQYF. The V and J genes are TRBV2 and TRBJ2-7, with D possibly matching TRBD1 (5 bases). CDR1 and CDR2 from the germline V gene are SNHLY and FYNNEI. Trimming removed 7 bases at V and 0 bases at J, with 7 bases between. The CDR3 has 12 residues.

This clone came up once. The chain employs TRBV3-1 (or the pseudogene TRBV3-2) and TRBJ2-5, with 7 bases fitting TRBD1. V was pared by 4 bases and J by 3 bases, with 2 bases of the junction left unmatched. The CDR3 totals 13 residues. CDR1 and CDR2 (germline): LGHDT, YNNKEL (reference sequence). The DNA for the CDR3 is TGTGCCAGCAGCCCAGACAGGGAAGAGACCCAGTACTTC. Translated, it gives CASSPDREETQYF.

This clone occurred a few times. Other nucleotide sequences from this sample produce the same CDR3. The chain is built from TRBV6-1 and TRBJ1-2; D not resolved. V was cut by 3 bases and J by 3 bases, with 8 bases left in between. Per the germline V gene, CDR1 is MNHNS and CDR2 is SASEGT. The CDR3 sequence is 13 residues long. CDR3 sequence reads: CASSEVGDYGYTF. CDR3 coding DNA: TGTGCCAGCAGTGAGGTGGGAGACTATGGCTACACCTTC.

The gene calls are TRBV19 and TRBJ2-2, with 8 bases that match TRBD1. The CDR3 has 15 residues. Germline V CDR1 and CDR2: LNHDA, SQIVND (reference sequence). V trimming: 3 bases; J trimming: 4 bases; junction bases outside the gene matches: 4. The CDR3 sequence is CASSIQGAPTGELFF. The CDR3 DNA reads TGTGCCAGTAGTATTCAGGGGGCGCCCACCGGGGAGCTGTTTTTT.

V usage is TRBV27 and J usage is TRBJ1-1, with D perhaps matching TRBD1 (6 bases). V lost 4 bases to trimming and J lost 1 base, with 22 bases between them. Per the germline V gene, CDR1 is MNHEY and CDR2 is SMNVEV (reference sequence). CDR3 size: 18 residues. In nucleotides, the CDR3 is TGTGCCAGCAGTTACAACCGGGTCAGGGGCTACCAGAACACTGAAGCTTTCTTT. It yields the protein CASSYNRVRGYQNTEAFF.

Points on this clone: The sample carries other DNA sequences with the same CDR3. The V gene is TRBV20-1, the J gene TRBJ2-7; D may be TRBD2 (5 bases). This CDR3 spans 11 amino acids. The V and J ends lost 3 bases and 3 bases respectively, with 6 bases between them. Germline assignment: CDR1 DFQATT and CDR2 SNEGSKA (reference sequence). In DNA, the CDR3 is TGCAGTGCTAGTGGAGGCTACGAGCAGTACTTC. Protein product: CSASGGYEQYF.

The rearrangement joins TRBV7-9 to TRBJ2-7; TRBD1 is a possible D gene (7 bases). This CDR3 has 13 amino acids. Trimming stripped 4 bases from V and 3 bases from J, with 10 bases between. Per the germline V gene, CDR1 is SEHNR and CDR2 is FQNEAQ (reference sequence). The CDR3, as DNA: TGTGCCAGCAGCTCAGGGGGGAACTACGAGCAGTACTTC. It codes for CASSSGGNYEQYF.

This chain links TRBV27 with TRBJ2-1, with 15 bases matching TRBD2. The CDR3 sequence is 15 residues long. The V segment lost 5 bases and the J segment 7 bases; nucleotides outside the gene matches: 3. Germline loops: CDR1 MNHEY, CDR2 SMNVEV (reference sequence). The CDR3 region is CASSAGTSGGNEQFF. The DNA of the CDR3 is TGTGCCAGCAGTGCTGGGACTAGCGGGGGGAATGAGCAGTTCTTC.

This chain links TRBV30 with TRBJ1-1, with a possible D match to TRBD1 (5 bases). The length of the CDR3 is 13 residues. Trimming removed 1 base at V and 10 bases at J, with 16 bases between. Germline CDR1 and CDR2: GTSNPN and SVGIG (reference sequence). CDR3 bases: TGTGCCTGGAGTGAAGGGGTGACATCCCTAGCTTTCTTT. It encodes CAWSEGVTSLAFF.

The V gene is TRBV9, the J gene TRBJ1-1; D not resolved. V was cut by 0 bases and J by 3 bases, with 6 bases left in between. CDR1 is SGDLS, CDR2 YYNGEE, per germline. The CDR3 extends over 13 amino acids. The CDR3 protein is CASSVDPYTEAFF. Here the CDR3 DNA reads TGTGCCAGCAGCGTAGATCCCTACACTGAAGCTTTCTTT.